These 16 T cell receptor beta chains were all obtained from the same sample, sequenced in a study of cytomegalovirus exposure and HLA in healthy donors. PCR was performed using 60 Vbeta and 13 Jbeta primers. Repertoires were generated with immunoSEQ multiplex PCR, while TCRdb's copy carries only in-frame clones and drops some. Among roughly 150,000 clones listed, 82% were seen once. Source material: PBMCs. These receptors originate from a girl aged 5 to 17 in good health and CMV-seropositive.

J is TRBJ2-5 and V is TRBV2; TRBD2 agrees at 9 bases. Germline V gene sequence: CDR1 SNHLY, CDR2 FYNNEI. V lost 4 bases to trimming and J lost 2 bases; unmatched junction nucleotides: 2. This CDR3 comprises 14 residues. The CDR3 loop is CASSGGLAQETQYF. The CDR3 DNA sequence: TGTGCCAGCAGTGGGGGACTAGCTCAAGAGACCCAGTACTTC.

J is TRBJ1-3 and V is TRBV6-5; the D gene is possibly TRBD1 (5 bases). The length of the CDR3 is 13 residues. V dropped 8 bases and J dropped 6 bases, with 14 bases sitting between them. CDR1 MNHEY and CDR2 SVGAGI come from the germline V gene. In DNA form, the CDR3 reads TGTGCCAGCGTCGACAGTACTGCAAACACCATATATTTT. Protein product: CASVDSTANTIYF.

This clone was detected once. The chain uses TRBV2 and TRBJ2-5; weak D call: TRBD2 (5 bases). Germline CDR1 and CDR2: SNHLY and FYNNEI. The germline V and J ends were trimmed by 1 base and 4 bases, with 10 bases remaining between them. The CDR3 length is 14 residues. The CDR3 loop reads CASSEGLAPETQYF. The CDR3 DNA reads TGTGCCAGCAGTGAAGGGCTAGCACCAGAGACCCAGTACTTC.

The chain links TRBV4-3 to TRBJ1-4; TRBD1 aligns across 10 bases. Germline V gene data show CDR1 as LGHNA and CDR2 as YSLEER. This CDR3 is 15 amino acids long. V shed 0 bases, J shed 6 bases, and the junction held 1 base outside the gene matches. In nucleotides, the CDR3 is TGCGCCAGCAGCCAAGAGACAGGGGGCCATGAAAAACTGTTTTTT. The encoded protein is CASSQETGGHEKLFF.

The J gene is TRBJ2-3, the V gene TRBV15; 8 bases agree with TRBD2. The V gene's germline CDR1 is LNHNV and CDR2 YYDKDF (reference sequence). The CDR3 sequence is 17 residues long. The V and J ends lost 7 bases and 2 bases, in that order; junction bases with no gene match: 14. The CDR3, as DNA: TGTGCCACCACCGCAGTCGTCGGGACTAGTAACACAGATACGCAGTATTTT. Amino acid sequence: CATTAVVGTSNTDTQYF.

The table lists this clone with a few counts. V usage is TRBV19 and J usage is TRBJ1-2; D is possibly TRBD1 (5 bases). CDR3 length: 14 amino acids. Per germline, CDR1 LNHDA and CDR2 SQIVND (reference sequence). Deletions cut 1 base from V and 5 bases from J, with 11 bases between. CDR3 nucleotides: TGTGCCAGTAGTATAGTATCGACAGCTTATGGCTACACCTTC. Encoded protein: CASSIVSTAYGYTF.

The chain joins TRBV30 to TRBJ2-6; 7 bases line up with TRBD1. After removal of 5 bases from V and 4 bases from J, the junction contained 17 bases not matched to a gene. Looked up from germline, CDR1 is GTSNPN and CDR2 is SVGIG (reference sequence). The CDR3 sequence is 18 residues long. For the CDR3, the DNA is TGTGCCTGGGGGAGCGACGGACAGGCCTATTCCGGGGCCAACGTCCTGACTTTC. Protein: CAWGSDGQAYSGANVLTF.

The gene calls are TRBV7-9 and TRBJ2-1; 16 nucleotides line up with TRBD2. There are 17 residues in the CDR3. Germline V lookup: CDR1 SEHNR, CDR2 FQNEAQ (reference sequence). The V gene end was trimmed by 4 bases and the J gene end by 3 bases; junction bases not matched to a gene: 3. CDR3 in DNA: TGTGCCAGCAGCTGGGGACTAGCGGGGGGGGACTACAATGAGCAGTTCTTC. As protein: CASSWGLAGGDYNEQFF. The full variable domain, rest sourced from reference TRBV7-9 and TRBJ2-1, is DTGVSQNPRHKITKRGQNVTFRCDPISEHNRLYWYRQTLGQGPEFLTYFQNEAQLEKSRLLSDRFSAERPKGSFSTLEIQRTEQGDSAMYLCASSWGLAGGDYNEQFFGPGTRLTVL.

This clone appeared a single time. The chain uses TRBV6-1 and TRBJ1-2, with a weak D call TRBD1 (5 bases). V dropped 4 bases and J dropped 4 bases, with 10 bases sitting between them. The length of the CDR3 is 13 residues. Germline assignment: CDR1 MNHNS and CDR2 SASEGT. The CDR3 DNA sequence: TGTGCCAGCAGTGGGGGCCCGGCCTATGGCTACACCTTC. Amino acid sequence: CASSGGPAYGYTF.

DNA of the CDR3: TGTGCCAGCAGCCCCCGACCATTCACAGGTTATGAGCAGTTCTTC. It encodes CASSPRPFTGYEQFF. The chain joins TRBV11-2 to TRBJ2-1, with D possibly being TRBD1 (5 bases). CDR1 is SGHAT, CDR2 FQNNGV, per germline. Trimming stripped 5 bases from V and 8 bases from J, with 19 bases between. This CDR3 has 15 amino acids.

This chain joins TRBV10-3 and TRBJ2-2; 9 positions agree with TRBD1. After removal of 3 bases from V and 7 bases from J, the junction contained 6 bases not matched to a gene. The CDR3 is 15 amino acids. Germline CDR1 and CDR2: ENHRY and SYGVKD. CDR3 sequence: CAISERDREIGELFF. The CDR3, as DNA: TGTGCCATCAGTGAAAGGGACAGGGAAATCGGGGAGCTGTTTTTT.

The CDR3 is CASNRPISNEKLFF. The CDR3, as DNA: TGTGCCAGCAACAGGCCCATCTCAAATGAAAAACTGTTTTTT. The chain links TRBV28 to TRBJ1-4; D perhaps matches TRBD1 (5 bases). CDR1 and CDR2 from the germline V gene are MDHEN and SYDVKM. The CDR3 covers 14 residues. V gave up 7 bases and J gave up 5 bases, with 14 bases separating them.

A few counts support this clone. This rearrangement joins TRBV27 to TRBJ2-4, with 7 bases matching TRBD1. V trimming: 5 bases; J trimming: 6 bases; junction bases outside the gene matches: 7. The V gene's germline CDR1 is MNHEY and CDR2 SMNVEV (reference sequence). The CDR3 sequence is 14 residues long. CDR3 in DNA: TGTGCCAGCAGTCTGCAGGGGGTCGGAAACATTCAGTACTTC. Amino acids: CASSLQGVGNIQYF.

The chain combines TRBV27 with TRBJ2-1, with TRBD1 matching over 8 bases. The CDR3 runs 14 residues. Unmatched junction bases numbered 8, after V lost 5 bases and J lost 8 bases. Germline CDR1 is MNHEY and CDR2 is SMNVEV (reference sequence). CDR3 sequence reads: CASSRGQGGDEQFF. CDR3 coding DNA: TGTGCCAGCAGTAGAGGACAGGGCGGCGATGAGCAGTTCTTC.

The rearrangement joins TRBV19 to TRBJ2-2, with D hard to call. The CDR3 totals 15 residues. Germline CDR1 is LNHDA and CDR2 is SQIVND (reference sequence). Trimming took off 4 bases at V and 4 bases at J, with 13 bases between the two ends. The DNA for the CDR3 is TGTGCCAGTAGTAACGGAATTTCGGGCACCGGGGAGCTGTTTTTT. Translated: CASSNGISGTGELFF.

This chain links TRBV4-1 with TRBJ1-1; a weak D match, TRBD1 (6 bases). Germline CDR1 and CDR2: MGHRA and YSYEKL. CDR3 length: 16 amino acids. V lost 1 base and J 1 base, leaving 13 bases between the germline ends. The CDR3 bases are TGCGCCAGCAGCCAAGGCTCGTTGGGGGCGAACACTGAAGCTTTCTTT. Translated, it gives CASSQGSLGANTEAFF.